Only a few counts were recorded for the clone carrying this T cell receptor beta chain. Germline lookup yields CDR1 PRHDT and CDR2 FYEKMQ (reference sequence). The CDR3 spans 16 residues. The ends lost 6 bases at V and 0 bases at J; junction bases unmatched: 6. Both iRepertoire HTBI primers and Arm-PCR of CDR3 regions were used to build the TCR beta libraries. TCRdb redid the calling of the multiplex PCR reads with MiXCR, one entry per CDR3 protein. The sample lists around 460,000 distinct CDR3 sequences, 12% to 15% occurring once. The data derive from a study of regulatory T cells in long-lasting Graves disease. Time point: newly diagnosed GD, antithyroid drugs for less than 3 months. After RNA was extracted from PBMCs, the TCR library was made from it. In addition, the sample was reused for a study of T cells in Graves' hyperthyroidism and ophthalmopathy. From that second work: The HTBI set primed first-round TCR CDR3 RT-PCR.

This receptor was taken from a woman aged 45-65 years with Graves disease. Sequenced here: peripheral blood mononuclear cells (PBMCs), sampled at new diagnosis, from a patient treated with antithyroid drugs. The rearrangement uses TRBV13 and TRBJ1-4, with TRBD1 matching over 8 bases. The CDR3 DNA follows: TGTGCCAGCAGGAACCAGGGGGCGGCAACTAATGAAAAACTGTTTTTT. Encoded protein: CASRNQGAATNEKLFF.